Below are 29 T cell receptor beta chains sequenced from a single sample in a study of blood T cell repertoires in COVID-19. Assay: immunoSEQ multiplex PCR; the TCRdb copy retains only in-frame clones and omits some. The data show almost 500,000 clones, roughly nine tenths seen once. The source material was PBMCs or T cells enriched from blood (not recorded which). Source of these receptors: a woman aged 60 to 75 who had recovered from COVID-19.

V usage is TRBV29-1 and J usage is TRBJ1-1, with D possibly TRBD1 on 5 matching bases. The germline V gene has CDR1 SQVTM and CDR2 ANQGSEA. The ends were cut back, 3 bases at V and 0 bases at J, with 11 bases in the middle. CDR3 length: 14 residues. The CDR3 coding sequence is TGCAGCGTTGATCGTGGACAAATGAACACTGAAGCTTTCTTT. Its translation: CSVDRGQMNTEAFF.

This chain joins TRBV30 and TRBJ1-6; D ambiguous. The V and J ends lost 0 bases and 7 bases respectively, with 10 bases between them. This CDR3 has 14 residues. CDR1 is GTSNPN, CDR2 SVGIG, per germline (reference sequence). Written as DNA, the CDR3 is TGTGCCTGGAGTGTAAAGAGCGCCAATTCACCCCTCCACTTT. Its translation is CAWSVKSANSPLHF.

The chain carries TRBV18 and TRBJ2-2; D is perhaps TRBD1 (6 bases). V lost 3 bases, J lost 5 bases, and 7 bases lay in between. CDR1 and CDR2 from the germline V gene are KGHSH and LQKENI. The CDR3 runs 13 residues. The CDR3 protein is CASSPGQTGELFF. CDR3 in DNA: TGTGCCAGCTCACCTGGACAGACCGGGGAGCTGTTTTTT.

V is TRBV19 and J is TRBJ1-5, with 9 bases that match TRBD1. This CDR3 has 16 amino acids. The trim removed 1 base at V and 2 bases at J, leaving 3 bases unmatched. Germline CDR1 LNHDA, CDR2 SQIVND (reference sequence). CDR3 coding DNA: TGTGCCAGTAGTATAGGGACAGGGGTCGGCAATCAGCCCCAGCATTTT. It encodes CASSIGTGVGNQPQHF.

This chain uses TRBV4-2 with TRBJ1-1; possible D gene TRBD1, 6 bases. The V end lost 0 bases, the J end lost 0 bases, and 11 bases lay between the germline ends. This CDR3 contains 16 residues. CDR1 is LGHNA and CDR2 is YNFKEQ in the germline V gene. CDR3 in DNA: TGTGCCAGCAGCCAAGACCGGACAGATCTGAACACTGAAGCTTTCTTT. Encoded protein: CASSQDRTDLNTEAFF.

V usage is TRBV19 and J usage is TRBJ2-2; D perhaps matches TRBD1 (6 bases). V dropped 9 bases and J dropped 6 bases, with 20 bases sitting between them. Germline V lookup: CDR1 LNHDA, CDR2 SQIVND (reference sequence). This CDR3 is built from 15 residues. CDR3 region: CASHGLTGPPGELFF. The DNA for the CDR3 is TGTGCCAGCCATGGGCTAACAGGGCCCCCCGGGGAGCTGTTTTTT.

The chain carries TRBV19 and TRBJ2-1, with 7 positions matching TRBD1. The V gene's germline CDR1 is LNHDA and CDR2 SQIVND (reference sequence). Trimming at V came to 7 bases and at J to 5 bases, leaving 5 bases not matched to a gene. CDR3 length: 13 residues. CDR3 sequence (DNA): TGTGCCAGTACGGACAGGATGAACAATGAGCAGTTCTTC. Translation: CASTDRMNNEQFF.

V gene TRBV2 combines with J gene TRBJ1-5, with 8 positions matching TRBD1. Germline V lookup: CDR1 SNHLY, CDR2 FYNNEI. The CDR3 runs to 16 residues. J lost 0 bases, V lost 8 bases, and 9 bases had no gene match. The chain's CDR3 is CASHLTGVFSNQPQHF. The CDR3 DNA reads as TGTGCCAGCCACCTGACAGGGGTCTTTAGCAATCAGCCCCAGCATTTT. Using reference TRBV2 and TRBJ1-5 for the parts outside the CDR3, the full variable domain is EPEVTQTPSHQVTQMGQEVILRCVPISNHLYFYWYRQILGQKVEFLVSFYNNEISEKSEIFDDQFSVERPDGSNFTLKIRSTKLEDSAMYFCASHLTGVFSNQPQHFGDGTRLSIL.

The chain combines TRBV6-5 with TRBJ2-2; D may be TRBD1 (5 bases). Germline values: CDR1 MNHEY, CDR2 SVGAGI. The CDR3 covers 13 residues. Trimming removed 6 bases at V and 2 bases at J, with 7 bases between. This chain's CDR3 is CASRWGNTGELFF. The CDR3 DNA reads as TGTGCCAGCAGGTGGGGCAACACCGGGGAGCTGTTTTTT.

The rearrangement joins TRBV19 to TRBJ2-4, with D unclear. This CDR3 region has 13 residues. Germline V gene sequence: CDR1 LNHDA, CDR2 SQIVND (reference sequence). Trimming removed 4 bases from V and 6 bases from J, with 10 bases in between. The CDR3 DNA is TGTGCCAGTAGTAACCACGTCGGAAACATTCAGTACTTC. Protein product: CASSNHVGNIQYF.

The chain links TRBV7-2 to TRBJ1-3; D is perhaps TRBD1 (6 bases). Germline V gene sequence: CDR1 SGHTA, CDR2 FQGNSA. The CDR3 is 16 residues long. The germline V and J ends were trimmed by 1 base and 5 bases, with 15 bases remaining between them. The CDR3 DNA reads TGTGCCAGCAGCTTAGGGGGGCAGAGTTATCGAAACACCATATATTTT. Protein sequence: CASSLGGQSYRNTIYF.

The genes are TRBV24-1 and TRBJ2-1, with D perhaps matching TRBD1 (5 bases). CDR1 KGHDR and CDR2 SFDVKD come from the germline V gene. Trimming removed 6 bases at V and 8 bases at J, with 16 bases between. This CDR3 has 14 residues. Here the CDR3 reads CATSTIQQGDEQFF. The CDR3 DNA follows: TGTGCCACCAGTACGATTCAGCAGGGCGATGAGCAGTTCTTC.

The CDR3 nucleotides read TGTGCCAGCAGCTATGCCGACAACAATGAGCAGTTCTTC. It is translated as CASSYADNNEQFF. V and J are TRBV5-4 and TRBJ2-1; D is unclear. V was trimmed by 3 bases and J by 5 bases, leaving 9 bases between them. There are 13 residues in the CDR3. Germline values: CDR1 SGHNT, CDR2 YYREEE (reference sequence).

The chain joins TRBV3-1 (or the pseudogene TRBV3-2) to TRBJ2-5; possible D gene TRBD1, 8 bases. Trimming pared 3 bases from V and 5 bases from J, leaving 13 bases between. The CDR3 has 14 residues. The V gene's germline CDR1 is LGHDT and CDR2 YNNKEL (reference sequence). As DNA, the CDR3 is TGTGCCAGCAGCCACACAGGGGGAGGGGAGACCCAGTACTTC. Its translation is CASSHTGGGETQYF.

This clone was found a few times. The rearrangement uses TRBV28 and TRBJ2-4, with 10 bases matching TRBD2. Trimming removed 6 bases from V and 5 bases from J; junction bases left unmatched: 10. The CDR3 sequence is 16 residues long. From germline, CDR1 is MDHEN and CDR2 SYDVKM. The CDR3 region has the DNA TGTGCCAGCAGCCCCTCTAGCGGGGGCGAACAAAACATTCAGTACTTC. It yields the protein CASSPSSGGEQNIQYF.

As to this clone: Other DNA sequences in this specimen translate into the identical CDR3. The chain links TRBV19 to TRBJ1-2; D unresolved. The CDR3 covers 12 residues. Trimming shortened V by 1 base and J by 8 bases, and 8 bases separated the two germline ends. Looked up from germline, CDR1 is LNHDA and CDR2 is SQIVND (reference sequence). The CDR3 loop reads CASSIGGGGYTF. CDR3 nucleotides: TGTGCCAGTAGTATAGGAGGAGGAGGCTACACCTTC.

The genes are TRBV2 and TRBJ1-5, with unresolved D. Germline loops: CDR1 SNHLY, CDR2 FYNNEI. The CDR3 extends over 14 amino acids. Between the trimmed V and J ends, which lost 3 bases and 0 bases, there was a span of 6 bases. CDR3: CASSDHGSNQPQHF. In nucleotides, the CDR3 is TGTGCCAGCAGTGATCACGGTAGCAATCAGCCCCAGCATTTT.

The V gene is TRBV4-1, the J gene TRBJ1-2; TRBD1 agrees at 8 bases. The trim removed 3 bases at V and 8 bases at J, leaving 11 bases unmatched. Germline loops: CDR1 MGHRA, CDR2 YSYEKL. CDR3 length equals 15 residues. CDR3 sequence (DNA): TGCGCCAGCAGCCAGGACAGGGCCCCCGTGGGGGGCTACACCTTC. Translated, it gives CASSQDRAPVGGYTF.

The CDR3 bases are TGTGCCAGCAGTTTAGAAATGACAGGGGTCGGTGAGCAGTTCTTC. Protein product: CASSLEMTGVGEQFF. This sequence joins TRBV27 and TRBJ2-1; 8 nucleotides agree with TRBD1. Germline trimming cut 2 bases from V and 9 bases from J; bases unmatched to any gene: 9. CDR1 MNHEY and CDR2 SMNVEV come from the germline V gene (reference sequence). The CDR3 runs 15 residues.

This clone showed up just a few times. The gene calls are TRBV7-9 and TRBJ2-7; D perhaps matches TRBD2 (5 bases). The CDR3 is 11 residues long. V was cut by 6 bases and J by 6 bases, with 9 bases left in between. CDR1 is SEHNR and CDR2 is FQNEAQ in the germline V gene (reference sequence). The CDR3 region is CASSFSGEQYF. The CDR3 coding sequence is TGTGCCAGCAGTTTCAGCGGCGAGCAGTACTTC.

V usage is TRBV6-6 and J usage is TRBJ1-3, with D possibly matching TRBD1 (5 bases). Trimming pared 0 bases from V and 1 base from J, leaving 10 bases between. This CDR3 comprises 16 residues. Germline values: CDR1 MNHNY, CDR2 SVGAGI (reference sequence). The CDR3 here is CASSYSVQGSGNTIYF. The CDR3 DNA follows: TGTGCCAGCAGTTACTCGGTCCAGGGATCTGGAAACACCATATATTTT.

The J gene is TRBJ2-7, the V gene TRBV4-2; no clear D gene. The germline CDR1 and CDR2 sequences are LGHNA and YNFKEQ. Trimming removed 1 base from V and 0 bases from J, with 7 bases in between. The CDR3 consists of 14 residues. In DNA form, the CDR3 reads TGTGCCAGCAGCCAAGTAGGCGGCTCCTACGAGCAGTACTTC. It yields the protein CASSQVGGSYEQYF.

The chain has TRBV5-1 and TRBJ2-2, with D maybe TRBD1 (6 bases). The CDR3 extends over 15 amino acids. Germline loops: CDR1 SGHRS, CDR2 YFSETQ. Between the trimmed V and J ends, which lost 5 bases and 6 bases, there was a span of 17 bases. CDR3 sequence: CASRLVARGSGELFF. CDR3 DNA: TGCGCCAGCAGGCTGGTGGCTAGGGGGTCCGGGGAGCTGTTTTTT.

This clone was counted a single time. The chain couples TRBV5-4 to TRBJ1-1; tentatively, D is TRBD1 (5 bases). With 2 bases removed from V and 3 bases from J, the gap between germline ends came to 20 bases. The CDR3 is 17 residues long. CDR1 SGHNT and CDR2 YYREEE come from the germline V gene (reference sequence). CDR3: CASSFPLVGVGDTEAFF. CDR3 sequence (DNA): TGTGCCAGCAGCTTCCCTCTCGTAGGGGTTGGGGACACTGAAGCTTTCTTT.

This clone was recorded once. Other DNA sequences in this sample translate to the same CDR3. CDR3 sequence reads: CASSLDRENSPLHF. The CDR3 region has the DNA TGTGCCAGCAGTTTGGACAGGGAGAATTCACCCCTCCACTTT. J is TRBJ1-6 and V is TRBV27; TRBD1 matches 8 bases. Germline loops: CDR1 MNHEY, CDR2 SMNVEV (reference sequence). The CDR3 sequence is 14 residues long. V dropped 3 bases and J dropped 7; count of bases not matched to a gene: 2.

The chain combines TRBV11-2 with TRBJ1-1; D uncertain. There are 14 residues in the CDR3. Germline V gene data show CDR1 as SGHAT and CDR2 as FQNNGV. The V and J ends lost 2 bases and 2 bases respectively, with 9 bases between them. This CDR3 reads CASSLNIANTEAFF. For the CDR3, the DNA is TGTGCCAGCAGCTTAAACATTGCTAACACTGAAGCTTTCTTT.

The chain is built from TRBV18 and TRBJ2-3; 7 positions agree with TRBD2. The CDR3 covers 15 residues. Trimming cost V 5 bases and J 2 bases; bases outside gene matches: 7. CDR1 is KGHSH, CDR2 LQKENI, per germline. The CDR3 sequence is CASSRLAETTDTQYF. The CDR3 bases are TGTGCCAGCTCAAGGCTAGCGGAGACCACAGATACGCAGTATTTT.

The chain combines TRBV6-5 with TRBJ1-6, with D possibly TRBD1 on 5 matching bases. This CDR3 region has 16 residues. The V and J ends lost 2 bases and 1 base respectively, with 9 bases between them. The germline gives CDR1 MNHEY, CDR2 SVGAGI. The CDR3 nucleotides read TGTGCCAGCAGTTACATGGCAGGGTCCTATAATTCACCCCTCCACTTT. This encodes CASSYMAGSYNSPLHF.

This rearrangement joins TRBV5-1 to TRBJ2-6, with no clear D. The CDR3 length is 15 residues. Per germline, CDR1 SGHRS and CDR2 YFSETQ. Between the trimmed V and J ends, which lost 4 bases and 0 bases, there was a span of 8 bases. CDR3 nucleotides: TGCGCCAGCAGCGCTCTAAGCTCTGGGGCCAACGTCCTGACTTTC. Residues: CASSALSSGANVLTF. The full variable domain, its missing parts supplied by reference TRBV5-1 and TRBJ2-6, is KAGVTQTPRYLIKTRGQQVTLSCSPISGHRSVSWYQQTPGQGLQFLFEYFSETQRNKGNFPGRFSGRQFSNSRSEMNVSTLELGDSALYLCASSALSSGANVLTFGAGSRLTVL.